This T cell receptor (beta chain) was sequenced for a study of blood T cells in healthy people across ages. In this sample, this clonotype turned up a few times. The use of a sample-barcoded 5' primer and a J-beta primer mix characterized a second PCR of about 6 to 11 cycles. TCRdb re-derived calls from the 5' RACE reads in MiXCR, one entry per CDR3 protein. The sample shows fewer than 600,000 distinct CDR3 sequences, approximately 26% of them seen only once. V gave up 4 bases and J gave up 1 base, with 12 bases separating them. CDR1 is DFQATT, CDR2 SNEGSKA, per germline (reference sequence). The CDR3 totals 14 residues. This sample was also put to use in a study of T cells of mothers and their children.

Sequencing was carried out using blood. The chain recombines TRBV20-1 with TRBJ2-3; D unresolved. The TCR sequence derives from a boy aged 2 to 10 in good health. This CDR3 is CSATNDRGTDTQYF. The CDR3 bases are TGCAGTGCTACTAACGACCGCGGCACAGATACGCAGTATTTT.